The rows below give T cell receptor beta chains drawn from one sample of a study of cytomegalovirus exposure and HLA in healthy donors. The method was immunoSEQ multiplex PCR; TCRdb's version includes in-frame clones alone and lacks a portion of them. The sample shows over 110,000 clones, 70% to 85% of them seen only once. Sequencing was carried out using PBMCs. The receptor source for this set is a male donor in good health and CMV-seronegative. CDR3s include the opening cysteine and the closing phenylalanine or tryptophan. Fields, in order: CDR3 length, J gene, V gene, D gene, clone size, CDR3 DNA, CDR3 protein. The D gene is left open where the match is weak. Not all rows give a size; the values are once, few, many and, for expanded clones, a class.

15	TRBJ2-2	TRBV6-4	TRBD2	NA	TGTGCCAGCATTGGACTAGCGGGAGAGGCGGGGGAGCTGTTTTTT	CASIGLAGEAGELFF
15	TRBJ2-3	TRBV10-1	TRBD2	NA	TGCGCCAGTAACCCTGGACTAGCGGGCACAGATACGCAGTATTTT	CASNPGLAGTDTQYF
15	TRBJ2-7	TRBV7-8	TRBD2	NA	TGTGCCAGCAGCTCCGCAAGGGGCGGGAGGCCCGAGCAGTACTTC	CASSSARGGRPEQYF
15	TRBJ1-2	TRBV9	TRBD1	NA	TGTGCCAGCAGCGTAGATGCGACAGGGGGCGCCGGAAGCACCTTC	CASSVDATGGAGSTF
14	TRBJ1-1	TRBV18	TRBD1	NA	TGTGCCAGCTCACCCATAGACAGGGGTACTGAAGCTTTCTTT	CASSPIDRGTEAFF
13	TRBJ1-1	TRBV10-2	NA	NA	TGCGCCAGGTCCGAGGCCAGGAACACTGAAGCTTTCTTT	CARSEARNTEAFF
13	TRBJ1-1	TRBV9	TRBD1	NA	TGTGCCAGCAGTGTTACGGGACAGAGTGAAGCTTTCTTT	CASSVTGQSEAFF
14	TRBJ2-3	TRBV28	NA	NA	TGTGCCAGCAGTTTCCGATTAACGGCAGATACGCAGTATTTT	CASSFRLTADTQYF
15	TRBJ2-1	TRBV5-1	TRBD2	NA	TGCGCCAGCGGCCTCAGCGGGATATCTTACAATGAGCAGTTCTTC	CASGLSGISYNEQFF
14	TRBJ2-7	TRBV5-4	TRBD2	NA	TGTGCCAGCAGCTTGGAAAGCGGGACCCACGAGCAGTACTTC	CASSLESGTHEQYF
14	TRBJ2-7	TRBV30	NA	NA	TGTGCCTGGAAAAGGGAGAGACGCGGGAACGAGCAGTACTTC	CAWKRERRGNEQYF
14	TRBJ2-2	TRBV11-2	TRBD2	NA	TGTGCCAGCATGCGCGGGAGAGGAGCCGGGGAGCTGTTTTTT	CASMRGRGAGELFF
12	TRBJ2-5	TRBV21-1	NA	NA	TGTGCCAGGCTAGCGGGTCAGGAGACCCAGTACTTC	CARLAGQETQYF
14	TRBJ2-5	TRBV29-1	NA	few	TGCAGCGTTGAATGGAGGGACAGCCAAGAGACCCAGTACTTC	CSVEWRDSQETQYF
16	TRBJ2-7	TRBV7-9	TRBD2	NA	TGTGCCAGCAGCGCTGTGACTAGCGGGAGGCTTTACGAGCAGTACTTC	CASSAVTSGRLYEQYF
13	TRBJ2-7	TRBV19	TRBD1	NA	TGTGCCAGTAGTATGGGACAGGTCTACGAGCAGTACTTC	CASSMGQVYEQYF
14	TRBJ2-7	TRBV19	NA	NA	TGTGCCAGTAGTAGGGCAGGGATTTTTTACGAGCAGTACTTC	CASSRAGIFYEQYF
15	TRBJ2-2	TRBV7-2	TRBD2	NA	TGTGCCAGCAGCTTAGTGGCTAGCGGGAGGGGGGAGCTGTTTTTT	CASSLVASGRGELFF
13	TRBJ2-1	TRBV25-1	TRBD1	NA	TGTGCCAGCAGTGCGGGACAGGGCCATGAGCAGTTCTTC	CASSAGQGHEQFF
22	TRBJ2-3	TRBV4-1	TRBD2	NA	TGCGCCAGCAGCCAAGATCGGGGAGAGGGTCGGACTAGCGGGAGGAGCACAGATACGCAGTATTTT	CASSQDRGEGRTSGRSTDTQYF
15	TRBJ1-1	TRBV6-5	NA	few	TGTGCCAGCAGTTACTCGGGCCAGGGGAGCACTGAAGCTTTCTTT	CASSYSGQGSTEAFF
13	TRBJ1-4	TRBV27	NA	NA	TGTGCCACCAAGGGAGATGGGAATGAAAAACTGTTTTTT	CATKGDGNEKLFF
13	TRBJ2-7	TRBV6-6	NA	NA	TGTGCCAGCAGTTCTAGCCAGTCGGGTGAGCAGTACTTC	CASSSSQSGEQYF
14	TRBJ1-6	TRBV2	NA	NA	TGTGCCAGCATGAAGGACTCCGGGAATTCACCCCTCCACTTT	CASMKDSGNSPLHF
15	TRBJ2-5	TRBV7-9	TRBD2	NA	TGTGCCAGCAGCTTAGCGCAGCGGGGACAAGAGACCCAGTACTTC	CASSLAQRGQETQYF
16	TRBJ2-1	TRBV4-3	TRBD2	NA	TGCGCCAGCAGCCAAGATGAGTTACTAGCGGGTAATGAGCAGTTCTTC	CASSQDELLAGNEQFF
13	TRBJ2-4	TRBV6-1	NA	once	TGTGCCAGCAGTGTGGGACAGCGGGACATTCAGTACTTC	CASSVGQRDIQYF
14	TRBJ2-1	TRBV13	NA	NA	TGTGCCAGCAGCTCACCTAGGAGGGTAAATGAGCAGTTCTTC	CASSSPRRVNEQFF
15	TRBJ2-7	TRBV27	TRBD1	NA	TGTGCCAGCAGTTTCCGTGGGACAGGGCACTACGAGCAGTACTTC	CASSFRGTGHYEQYF
13	TRBJ2-1	TRBV27	TRBD1	NA	TGTGCCACCCGGGACAGGGTATACAATGAGCAGTTCTTC	CATRDRVYNEQFF
15	TRBJ1-3	TRBV5-6	NA	once	TGTGCCAGCAGCTTATTACGACTCTCTGGAAACACCATATATTTT	CASSLLRLSGNTIYF
12	TRBJ2-5	TRBV6-5	TRBD2	NA	TGTGCCAGCAGCCCCCGGGGACTAGCGGTGCACTTC	CASSPRGLAVHF
17	TRBJ2-4	TRBV5-1	NA	NA	TGCGCCAGCAGCACGGATCCCAGCGACCTAGCCAAAAACATTCAGTACTTC	CASSTDPSDLAKNIQYF
13	TRBJ2-7	TRBV7-9	TRBD2	NA	TGTGCCAGCAACGACCGTGGGGGGGACGAGCAGTACTTC	CASNDRGGDEQYF
15	TRBJ2-2	TRBV19	TRBD2	NA	TGTGCCAGTAGTCAAAGGTGGGAGGGCACCGGGGAGCTGTTTTTT	CASSQRWEGTGELFF
16	TRBJ1-1	TRBV7-8	TRBD1	NA	TGTGCCAGCAGCCCCGAACCCGGACAGGCCAACACTGAAGCTTTCTTT	CASSPEPGQANTEAFF
14	TRBJ2-1	TRBV11-3	NA	once	TGTGCCAGCAGCTTCCCGGGAGAGGGCAATGAGCAGTTCTTC	CASSFPGEGNEQFF
12	TRBJ1-5	TRBV6-5	NA	NA	TGTGCCAGCGGGGAGACGGGTTCGACCCAGCATTTT	CASGETGSTQHF